This T cell receptor beta chain was sequenced for a study of metastatic and nonmetastatic thyroid tumors. Looking at the study overall: Patients with malignant and benign thyroid disease provided blood and tumor or nodule tissue, whose repertoires were compared.

Study results and limitations: Across blood and tumor, TCR beta diversity in malignant thyroid tumors was reportedly significantly higher than in benign nodules.

Notes on this clone: Its specificity is unknown.

The germline V and J ends were trimmed by 7 bases and 5 bases, with 24 bases remaining between them. Germline V gene lookup returns CDR1 MNHNS and CDR2 SASEGT. CDR3 length equals 17 residues. Until they underwent thyroid surgery, no patient had received any treatment. TCRdb called clones again from the PCR reads with MiXCR. In the table there are roughly 20,000 clones, 34% of which are singletons. The TCR comes from a female donor with papillary thyroid cancer or a benign thyroid nodule (not recorded which). Some clones in this sample may be carry-over from other donors' samples. The chain carries TRBV6-1 and TRBJ1-5; weak D call: TRBD1 (5 bases). Sequenced material: tumor tissue. The CDR3 coding sequence is TGTGCCAGCACCCCGAGCGGTTGGGCAGGGTTGGATCAGCCCCAGCATTTT. It encodes CASTPSGWAGLDQPQHF.